The 27 T cell receptor beta chains listed next were all sequenced from one sample in a study of blood T cell repertoires in COVID-19 (TCRdb year 2020). Preparation of the library involved the immunoSEQ multiplex PCR assay. Drawn from immuneACCESS, this table holds only the in-frame rearrangements with V and J called that TCRdb kept. Clones are partly lost; checked studies trace under half to an unresolved V gene and leave the rest unexplained. This sample lists hundreds of thousands of clones; around nine tenths were detected once. Around 4.4% of the sample is taken by the ten largest. The sequenced material came from peripheral blood. These receptors originate from a young woman with acute or convalescent COVID-19.

The sample holds a few counts of this clone. This CDR3 reads CASSPSVELFF. CDR3 sequence (DNA): TGTGCCAGCAGCCCTTCTGTGGAGCTGTTTTTT. The rearrangement joins TRBV12-3 or TRBV12-4 to TRBJ2-2; no reliable D call. The CDR3 is 11 residues long. V was cut by 6 bases and J by 10 bases, with 9 bases left in between.

The gene calls are TRBV2 and TRBJ2-3; 13 bases line up with TRBD2. Germline CDR1 and CDR2: SNHLY and FYNNEI. The CDR3 runs to 17 residues. After removal of 6 bases from V and 2 bases from J, the junction contained 8 bases not matched to a gene. The CDR3 bases are TGTGCCAGCAGCACCGGACTAGCGGGGGCCAACACAGATACGCAGTATTTT. The encoded protein is CASSTGLAGANTDTQYF.

The chain couples TRBV5-1 to TRBJ2-1; D unresolved. The CDR3 sequence is 15 residues long. V dropped 0 bases and J dropped 1 base, with 8 bases sitting between them. The V gene's germline CDR1 is SGHRS and CDR2 YFSETQ. CDR3 sequence (DNA): TGCGCCAGCAGCTTGGACAGATTTTCCTACAATGAGCAGTTCTTC. It specifies CASSLDRFSYNEQFF.

This rearrangement joins TRBV4-1 to TRBJ2-3; 11 nucleotides match TRBD1. Germline lookup yields CDR1 MGHRA and CDR2 YSYEKL. Trimming cost V 0 bases and J 2 bases; bases outside gene matches: 7. CDR3 length equals 18 residues. For the CDR3, the DNA is TGCGCCAGCAGCCAAGATTGGGGGACAGGGGGTCTCACAGATACGCAGTATTTT. It is translated as CASSQDWGTGGLTDTQYF.

This sequence joins TRBV20-1 and TRBJ1-2; D perhaps matches TRBD1 (6 bases). The V gene lost 4 bases and the J gene lost 8 bases, with 11 bases spanning the gap. CDR3 length equals 11 residues. Germline V gives CDR1 DFQATT, CDR2 SNEGSKA (reference sequence). CDR3 amino acids: CSAKPGEGYTF. The CDR3 DNA follows: TGCAGTGCTAAACCAGGGGAGGGCTACACCTTC.

The rearrangement links TRBV19 to TRBJ1-1, with 7 bases fitting TRBD1. Trimming cost V 4 bases and J 10 bases; bases outside gene matches: 9. Looked up from germline, CDR1 is LNHDA and CDR2 is SQIVND (reference sequence). This CDR3 comprises 13 residues. The CDR3 DNA follows: TGTGCCAGTAGTAAAGAGGGACAGCTCGGAGCTTTCTTT. Protein sequence: CASSKEGQLGAFF.

The chain employs TRBV9 and TRBJ2-1, with 7 bases that match TRBD2. Germline V gene sequence: CDR1 SGDLS, CDR2 YYNGEE. The CDR3 is 14 residues long. Losses at the gene ends were 3 bases for V and 6 bases for J; bases not matched to a gene: 6. The CDR3 loop reads CASSGGGSSNEQFF. For the CDR3, the DNA is TGTGCCAGCAGCGGCGGGGGTTCGAGCAATGAGCAGTTCTTC.

The genes are TRBV7-3 and TRBJ2-3; TRBD2 aligns across 7 bases. Germline CDR1 SGHTA, CDR2 FQGTGA. This CDR3 is built from 13 residues. V shed 8 bases, J shed 0 bases, and the junction held 2 bases outside the gene matches. The CDR3 protein is CASAGVSTDTQYF. The CDR3 bases are TGTGCCAGCGCGGGGGTTAGCACAGATACGCAGTATTTT.

The chain recombines TRBV5-8 with TRBJ2-3; D is unresolved. This CDR3 region has 16 residues. CDR1 is SGHTS, CDR2 YDEGEE, per germline. V lost 2 bases and J lost 4, with 17 bases in between. As DNA, the CDR3 is TGTGCCAGCAGCTTTTGGAATGGCGGCGCCGCAGATACGCAGTATTTT. As protein: CASSFWNGGAADTQYF.

V gene TRBV11-2 combines with J gene TRBJ2-3; 7 nucleotides agree with TRBD2. Trimming took 1 base from V and 4 from J; bases not matched to a gene: 14. There are 18 residues in the CDR3. Germline CDR1 is SGHAT and CDR2 is FQNNGV. CDR3 sequence reads: CASSLGSSGRSMADTQYF. In nucleotides, the CDR3 is TGTGCCAGCAGCTTAGGCTCTAGCGGTAGGTCCATGGCAGATACGCAGTATTTT.

The J gene is TRBJ2-5, the V gene TRBV5-6; TRBD2 matches at 10 bases. The V and J ends lost 4 bases and 3 bases, in that order; junction bases with no gene match: 9. The CDR3 covers 16 residues. Germline V gives CDR1 SGHDT, CDR2 YYEEEE. The CDR3 region is CASSRIAGGAEETQYF. The CDR3 bases are TGTGCCAGCAGCCGTATAGCGGGGGGAGCCGAAGAGACCCAGTACTTC.

The sample holds one count of this clone. The chain couples TRBV6-5 to TRBJ2-6; the D is unclear. The V gene lost 6 bases and the J gene lost 0 bases, with 3 bases spanning the gap. CDR1 and CDR2 (germline): MNHEY, SVGAGI. The length of the CDR3 is 13 residues. The DNA for the CDR3 is TGTGCCAGCAGCCGCTCTGGGGCCAACGTCCTGACTTTC. Translation gives CASSRSGANVLTF.

This clone was seen a single time. This same CDR3 is encoded by further DNA sequences in the sample. This chain joins TRBV28 and TRBJ1-5; the D gene is possibly TRBD1 (6 bases). The V end was cut by 6 bases, the J end by 3 bases, with 9 bases between. Germline V lookup: CDR1 MDHEN, CDR2 SYDVKM. The CDR3 length is 13 residues. CDR3: CASSRTVNQPQHF. DNA for the CDR3: TGTGCCAGCAGCAGGACAGTCAATCAGCCCCAGCATTTT. The whole variable domain, remainder taken from reference TRBV28 and TRBJ1-5, is DVKVTQSSRYLVKRTGEKVFLECVQDMDHENMFWYRQDPGLGLRLIYFSYDVKMKEKGDIPEGYSVSREKKERFSLILESASTNQTSMYLCASSRTVNQPQHFGDGTRLSIL.

This chain uses TRBV10-3 with TRBJ1-3; tentatively, D is TRBD1 (5 bases). The CDR3 is made up of 14 amino acids. With 6 bases removed from V and 1 base from J, the gap between germline ends came to 10 bases. In germline, CDR1 is ENHRY, CDR2 SYGVKD. The CDR3 region has the DNA TGTGCCATCAGAGGACAAGTATCTGGAAACACCATATATTTT. This codes for CAIRGQVSGNTIYF.

Only a few counts were recorded for this clone. V gene TRBV5-6 combines with J gene TRBJ2-3; 7 nucleotides line up with TRBD2. V gave up 6 bases and J gave up 5 bases; unmatched junction bases: 6. This CDR3 contains 13 residues. Germline CDR1 is SGHDT and CDR2 is YYEEEE. The CDR3 coding sequence is TGTGCCAGCACCCCTCCTAGCGGAGATACGCAGTATTTT. Encoded protein: CASTPPSGDTQYF.

V usage is TRBV24-1 and J usage is TRBJ2-1, with 8 bases matching TRBD1. Trimming cost V 2 bases and J 12 bases; bases outside gene matches: 17. The CDR3 extends over 17 amino acids. From germline, CDR1 is KGHDR and CDR2 SFDVKD. CDR3 sequence (DNA): TGTGCCACCAGTGATTCCTGGGGGACCACAGGGGGTCACGGGCAGTTCTTC. Encoded protein: CATSDSWGTTGGHGQFF.

This clone was detected only a few times. The genes are TRBV2 and TRBJ1-5; maybe TRBD1 (5 bases). Germline CDR1 and CDR2: SNHLY and FYNNEI. CDR3 length: 13 amino acids. V shed 5 bases and J shed 6 bases, with 11 bases lying between them. CDR3 coding DNA: TGTGCCAGCAGTCTCTTAGGGGCTCAGCCCCAGCATTTT. It translates to CASSLLGAQPQHF. Combining the CDR3 with reference TRBV2 and TRBJ1-5 gives the whole variable domain EPEVTQTPSHQVTQMGQEVILRCVPISNHLYFYWYRQILGQKVEFLVSFYNNEISEKSEIFDDQFSVERPDGSNFTLKIRSTKLEDSAMYFCASSLLGAQPQHFGDGTRLSIL.

V usage is TRBV10-3 and J usage is TRBJ2-1; TRBD2 matches at 8 bases. From germline, CDR1 is ENHRY and CDR2 SYGVKD. The junction had 1 base not matched to a gene; V was cut back by 0 bases and J by 3 bases. This CDR3 comprises 15 residues. CDR3 protein: CAISESAGGYNEQFF. The CDR3, as DNA: TGTGCCATCAGTGAGTCGGCGGGGGGCTACAATGAGCAGTTCTTC.

J is TRBJ2-5 and V is TRBV7-3, with TRBD2 matching over 8 bases. Germline trimming cut 5 bases from V and 8 bases from J; bases unmatched to any gene: 13. CDR3 length equals 15 residues. Germline-derived CDR1 and CDR2 are SGHTA and FQGTGA. In DNA form, the CDR3 reads TGTGCCAGCAGCCCCGACGGGGGGGGGCTCCAAACCCAGTACTTC. Its protein is CASSPDGGGLQTQYF.

The chain carries TRBV12-3 or TRBV12-4 and TRBJ1-6; unclear D gene. V was clipped by 8 bases and J by 7 bases, with 12 bases between them. The CDR3 totals 13 residues. The CDR3 coding sequence is TGTGCCAGCTGCCAGGAGGTAAATTCACCCCTCCACTTT. This sequence encodes CASCQEVNSPLHF.

The V call is TRBV7-9, the J call TRBJ2-7; D might be TRBD2 (6 bases). The CDR3 totals 13 residues. The ends were cut back, 0 bases at V and 5 bases at J, with 8 bases in the middle. Germline loops: CDR1 SEHNR, CDR2 FQNEAQ (reference sequence). The CDR3 here is CASSLAGGNEQYF. The CDR3 DNA is TGTGCCAGCAGCTTAGCCGGAGGGAACGAGCAGTACTTC.

This rearrangement joins TRBV9 to TRBJ2-7; TRBD1 aligns across 7 bases. Looked up from germline, CDR1 is SGDLS and CDR2 is YYNGEE. CDR3 length: 16 amino acids. V was clipped by 1 base and J by 2 bases; unmatched bases: 9. CDR3 nucleotides: TGTGCCAGCAGCGTATCTGACAGGGAAGAACCCTACGAGCAGTACTTC. Its translation: CASSVSDREEPYEQYF. The whole variable domain, remainder taken from reference TRBV9 and TRBJ2-7, is DSGVTQTPKHLITATGQRVTLRCSPRSGDLSVYWYQQSLDQGLQFLIQYYNGEERAKGNILERFSAQQFPDLHSELNLSSLELGDSALYFCASSVSDREEPYEQYFGPGTRLTVT.

The chain joins TRBV29-1 to TRBJ1-6; TRBD1 agrees at 10 bases. This CDR3 is built from 15 residues. Per germline, CDR1 SQVTM and CDR2 ANQGSEA. The junction had 12 bases not matched to a gene; V was cut back by 6 bases and J by 10 bases. The CDR3, as DNA: TGCAGCGTCCTCGGGGACAGGGGTATTAGATCACCCCTCCACTTT. Its translation is CSVLGDRGIRSPLHF.

The chain is built from TRBV10-3 and TRBJ2-3; D perhaps matches TRBD2 (6 bases). From germline, CDR1 is ENHRY and CDR2 SYGVKD. Trimming pared 2 bases from V and 2 bases from J, leaving 17 bases between. There are 17 residues in the CDR3. CDR3 loop: CAISEGGVRWLTDTQYF. CDR3 DNA: TGTGCCATCAGTGAGGGAGGGGTCCGCTGGCTCACAGATACGCAGTATTTT.

The chain joins TRBV21-1 to TRBJ2-2; TRBD1, the table's D call, lacks a check against the DNA. TRBV21-1 is an annotated pseudogene. The CDR3 covers 19 residues. The CDR3 loop is CASSNKGGPGQGAPGELFF. For the CDR3, the DNA is TGTGCCAGCAGCAATAAGGGAGGGCCGGGACAGGGGGCCCCCGGGGAGCTGTTTTTT.

V usage is TRBV2 and J usage is TRBJ1-5; the match to TRBD1 covers 7 bases. CDR3 length: 14 amino acids. CDR1 SNHLY and CDR2 FYNNEI come from the germline V gene. The V gene end was trimmed by 6 bases and the J gene end by 4 bases; junction bases not matched to a gene: 6. The CDR3 nucleotides are TGTGCCAGCAGGAGGGACAGTCAGAATCAGCCCCAGCATTTT. This translates into CASRRDSQNQPQHF.

The rearrangement joins TRBV5-6 to TRBJ2-1; 7 bases line up with TRBD1. The CDR3 runs 16 residues. V dropped 1 base and J dropped 5; count of bases not matched to a gene: 9. Germline loops: CDR1 SGHDT, CDR2 YYEEEE. CDR3 sequence: CASSLWWDSPDNEQFF. As DNA, the CDR3 is TGTGCCAGCAGCTTGTGGTGGGACAGCCCCGACAATGAGCAGTTCTTC.